One sample yielded the 24 T cell receptor beta chains listed below, sequenced in a study of technical replicates of blood from a few donors. Here immunoSEQ multiplex PCR was the method, and the copy in TCRdb shows in-frame clones only, minus some. The data contain some 80,000 clones, 95% of them seen just once; the ten biggest clones take up roughly 0.4%. Sequencing was performed on T cells isolated from PBMCs. Receptors originate from a human donor in good health.

The V call is TRBV30, the J call TRBJ1-4, with D maybe TRBD1 (5 bases). The CDR3 is 13 amino acids. Per the germline V gene, CDR1 is GTSNPN and CDR2 is SVGIG (reference sequence). Trimming removed 4 bases at V and 3 bases at J, with 9 bases between. The DNA of the CDR3 is TGTGCCTGGATGGGGCCTTCTAATGAAAAACTGTTTTTT. Translation gives CAWMGPSNEKLFF.

The chain links TRBV4-3 to TRBJ2-3, with D unclear. The V end was cut by 2 bases, the J end by 4 bases, with 13 bases between. This CDR3 contains 15 residues. The germline gives CDR1 LGHNA, CDR2 YSLEER. CDR3 DNA: TGCGCCAGCAGCCAATTAGCATCGGTCCCAGATACGCAGTATTTT. Residues: CASSQLASVPDTQYF.

CDR3 region: CASRWEGYTEAFF. In nucleotides, the CDR3 is TGTGCCAGCAGATGGGAGGGGTACACTGAAGCTTTCTTT. The chain recombines TRBV13 with TRBJ1-1; D may be TRBD1 (5 bases). This CDR3 is 13 amino acids long. The germline V and J ends were trimmed by 6 bases and 3 bases, with 11 bases remaining between them. Germline CDR1 and CDR2: PRHDT and FYEKMQ (reference sequence).

The chain links TRBV10-1 to TRBJ2-7; 8 nucleotides line up with TRBD1. The V segment lost 3 bases and the J segment 4 bases; nucleotides outside the gene matches: 5. CDR3 length: 14 amino acids. Germline lookup yields CDR1 WNHNN and CDR2 SYGVQD (reference sequence). CDR3 bases: TGCGCCAGCAGTGAAGGCAGGGGGCTATACGAGCAGTACTTC. Protein sequence: CASSEGRGLYEQYF.

The V gene is TRBV9, the J gene TRBJ1-5; 8 bases agree with TRBD1. The V gene end was trimmed by 2 bases and the J gene end by 3 bases; junction bases not matched to a gene: 4. Germline V lookup: CDR1 SGDLS, CDR2 YYNGEE. This CDR3 region has 15 residues. The CDR3: CASSVTGGLNQPQHF. The DNA for the CDR3 is TGTGCCAGCAGCGTTACAGGGGGGCTCAATCAGCCCCAGCATTTT.

The rearrangement uses TRBV5-1 and TRBJ2-1; TRBD2 matches 7 bases. Per the germline V gene, CDR1 is SGHRS and CDR2 is YFSETQ. Losses at the gene ends were 0 bases for V and 0 bases for J; bases not matched to a gene: 6. The CDR3 extends over 17 amino acids. The CDR3 here is CASSLGGGPNSYNEQFF. CDR3 DNA: TGCGCCAGCAGCTTGGGCGGGGGACCTAACTCCTACAATGAGCAGTTCTTC.

The rearrangement joins TRBV9 to TRBJ2-3; D gene unclear. The CDR3 length is 14 residues. The germline gives CDR1 SGDLS, CDR2 YYNGEE. V was trimmed by 0 bases and J by 3 bases, leaving 8 bases between them. CDR3 coding DNA: TGTGCCAGCAGCGTAGCGGGTCGGACAGATACGCAGTATTTT. Translation: CASSVAGRTDTQYF.

The chain links TRBV30 to TRBJ2-1; 10 nucleotides align to TRBD1. This CDR3 has 14 residues. Germline V gene data show CDR1 as GTSNPN and CDR2 as SVGIG (reference sequence). V shed 5 bases, J shed 6 bases, and the junction held 7 bases outside the gene matches. CDR3 bases: TGTGCCTGGGGTCCGGGACAGGGGATCAATGAGCAGTTCTTC. It translates to CAWGPGQGINEQFF.

Notes on this clone: Additional DNA sequences in this sample encode the identical CDR3. The rearrangement uses TRBV7-9 and TRBJ2-7, with 7 bases identical to TRBD1. The germline V gene encodes CDR1 SEHNR and CDR2 FQNEAQ (reference sequence). Losses at the gene ends were 1 base for V and 3 bases for J; bases not matched to a gene: 0. This CDR3 region has 13 residues. The DNA for the CDR3 is TGTGCCAGCAGCTTAGACAGGGGCTACGAGCAGTACTTC. Protein sequence: CASSLDRGYEQYF. The complete variable domain, with remaining parts taken from reference TRBV7-9 and TRBJ2-7, reads DTGVSQNPRHKITKRGQNVTFRCDPISEHNRLYWYRQTLGQGPEFLTYFQNEAQLEKSRLLSDRFSAERPKGSFSTLEIQRTEQGDSAMYLCASSLDRGYEQYFGPGTRLTVT.

V is TRBV2 and J is TRBJ1-1, with a possible D match to TRBD1 (6 bases). V was pared by 7 bases and J by 1 base, with 10 bases between. The CDR3 spans 13 residues. Germline V gene lookup returns CDR1 SNHLY and CDR2 FYNNEI. The CDR3 coding sequence is TGTGCCAGCAAAGTACAGGGGAACACTGAAGCTTTCTTT. Translated: CASKVQGNTEAFF.

This clone was recorded a few times. This chain connects TRBV6-1 to TRBJ1-1; D uncertain. V was clipped by 0 bases and J by 6 bases, with 5 bases between them. Germline V gives CDR1 MNHNS, CDR2 SASEGT. The CDR3 has 12 residues. CDR3: CASSEANPEAFF. The CDR3 DNA reads as TGTGCCAGCAGTGAAGCCAATCCTGAAGCTTTCTTT.

This sequence joins TRBV19 and TRBJ1-1; D is uncertain. CDR1 is LNHDA and CDR2 is SQIVND in the germline V gene (reference sequence). This CDR3 comprises 11 residues. Trimming removed 4 bases from V and 11 bases from J, with 11 bases in between. The CDR3: CASSRAFRAFF. Written as DNA, the CDR3 is TGTGCCAGTAGTAGGGCATTTAGGGCTTTCTTT.

The rearrangement uses TRBV27 and TRBJ1-3; D might be TRBD1 (6 bases). From germline, CDR1 is MNHEY and CDR2 SMNVEV (reference sequence). The CDR3 is 14 amino acids. V shed 7 bases and J shed 7 bases, with 17 bases lying between them. The CDR3 DNA sequence: TGTGCCAGCAAGAGTACAGGGCCGGGCAACACCATATATTTT. Translation: CASKSTGPGNTIYF.

The chain uses TRBV30 and TRBJ2-7, with TRBD1 identical over 7 bases. CDR1 is GTSNPN and CDR2 is SVGIG in the germline V gene (reference sequence). The CDR3 is 14 residues long. The V and J ends lost 0 bases and 5 bases, in that order; junction bases with no gene match: 7. The CDR3 is CAWSVGNRGNEQYF. In DNA form, the CDR3 reads TGTGCCTGGAGTGTCGGAAACAGGGGTAACGAGCAGTACTTC.

The rearrangement joins TRBV29-1 to TRBJ1-1; D unresolved. The CDR3 totals 11 residues. V gave up 1 base and J gave up 10 bases, with 10 bases separating them. Germline CDR1 and CDR2: SQVTM and ANQGSEA. The CDR3 nucleotides are TGCAGCGTTGAAGGCCCCCCGGGAGCTTTCTTT. The encoded protein is CSVEGPPGAFF. The whole variable domain, filled in from reference TRBV29-1 and TRBJ1-1, reads SAVISQKPSRDICQRGTSLTIQCQVDSQVTMMFWYRQQPGQSLTLIATANQGSEATYESGFVIDKFPISRPNLTFSTLTVSNMSPEDSSIYLCSVEGPPGAFFGQGTRLTVV.

The chain employs TRBV9 and TRBJ2-2; 11 nucleotides agree with TRBD2. The ends lost 4 bases at V and 8 bases at J; junction bases unmatched: 7. The CDR3 totals 15 residues. Per the germline V gene, CDR1 is SGDLS and CDR2 is YYNGEE. The CDR3 loop is CASSSLAGGSGELFF. In DNA, the CDR3 is TGTGCCAGCAGCAGTCTAGCGGGAGGCTCTGGGGAGCTGTTTTTT.

The chain has TRBV5-1 and TRBJ2-1, with TRBD1 matching over 8 bases. With V trimmed by 4 bases and J by 9 bases, 0 bases remained unmatched. Germline V CDR1 and CDR2: SGHRS, YFSETQ. The CDR3 has 11 amino acids. The CDR3 sequence: CASSTGGEQFF. The CDR3 region has the DNA TGCGCCAGCAGCACAGGGGGTGAGCAGTTCTTC.

The chain couples TRBV7-9 to TRBJ1-1, with 10 bases lining up with TRBD1. The V segment lost 3 bases and the J segment 3 bases; nucleotides outside the gene matches: 1. The CDR3 extends over 14 amino acids. Germline V gene lookup returns CDR1 SEHNR and CDR2 FQNEAQ (reference sequence). The CDR3 loop reads CASSLGTGDTEAFF. CDR3 DNA sequence: TGTGCCAGCAGCTTGGGGACAGGGGACACTGAAGCTTTCTTT.

The sample holds one count of this clone. The genes are TRBV6-1 and TRBJ1-1, with 7 positions matching TRBD1. There are 15 residues in the CDR3. The V and J ends lost 3 bases and 4 bases, in that order; junction bases with no gene match: 8. In germline, CDR1 is MNHNS, CDR2 SASEGT. The CDR3 is CASSDPRDSITEAFF. In DNA, the CDR3 is TGTGCCAGCAGTGACCCGCGGGACAGTATCACTGAAGCTTTCTTT.

The chain uses TRBV9 and TRBJ1-1; D possibly corresponds to TRBD1 (5 bases). The CDR3 covers 14 residues. V lost 0 bases, J lost 4 bases, and 10 bases lay in between. CDR1 SGDLS and CDR2 YYNGEE come from the germline V gene. The CDR3, as DNA: TGTGCCAGCAGCGTAGGAGGGGAGGGCACTGAAGCTTTCTTT. It translates to CASSVGGEGTEAFF.

The chain combines TRBV5-1 with TRBJ2-1; 11 bases are a match to TRBD2. The V and J ends lost 0 bases and 15 bases, in that order; junction bases with no gene match: 8. The CDR3 loop spans 14 amino acids. From germline, CDR1 is SGHRS and CDR2 YFSETQ. This CDR3 reads CASSLDSSGRNGFF. CDR3 DNA: TGCGCCAGCAGCTTGGATTCTAGCGGGAGGAACGGGTTCTTC.

This chain uses TRBV27 with TRBJ2-1, with TRBD2 matching over 8 bases. Germline trimming cut 8 bases from V and 7 bases from J; bases unmatched to any gene: 13. The CDR3 length is 15 residues. Germline V gene data show CDR1 as MNHEY and CDR2 as SMNVEV (reference sequence). CDR3 nucleotide sequence: TGTGCCAGCCGTCTACTAGCGGTTTACGCTAATGAGCAGTTCTTC. Encoded protein: CASRLLAVYANEQFF.

V is TRBV9 and J is TRBJ1-2; tentative D call: TRBD1 (5 bases). Trimming left V 2 bases short and J 2 bases short, with 10 bases between. CDR3 length equals 14 residues. Looked up from germline, CDR1 is SGDLS and CDR2 is YYNGEE. The CDR3 bases are TGTGCCAGCAGCGTGGTCGGGGGGAACTATGGCTACACCTTC. Protein sequence: CASSVVGGNYGYTF.

The chain employs TRBV7-9 and TRBJ2-2, with D possibly being TRBD2 (6 bases). Germline CDR1 is SEHNR and CDR2 is FQNEAQ (reference sequence). The CDR3 is 15 residues long. V was trimmed by 8 bases and J by 0 bases, leaving 13 bases between them. In nucleotides, the CDR3 is TGTGCCAGCTGGGCAGGAGGGACGAACACCGGGGAGCTGTTTTTT. Protein product: CASWAGGTNTGELFF.